A single T cell receptor (beta chain) is shown here with its context. Its antigen is not yet known. No clone much larger than this one lies a single base away; base qualities are absent. Receptor amplification or capture employed the immunoSEQ multiplex PCR assay. For most patients, genomic DNA was isolated with the Qiagen DNeasy Blood and Tissue Kit and shipped frozen to Adaptive Biotechnologies for TCR sequencing. Adaptive Biotechnologies carried out high-throughput TCR-beta CDR3 sequencing of genomic DNA for most patients. Regarding the original processing steps: Adaptive's ImmunoSEQ software supplied the TCR sequencing data for roughly 17 patients, while MiXCR and VDJtools were used to process a few other patients. To correct CD4 versus CD8 sorting errors, sequences present in both subsets at a frequency ratio below 5:1 were removed. CDR3 nucleotide sequences shared between donor and recipient were removed because the origin of such sequences could not be assigned. Alloreactive clones required at least 2-fold expansion over unstimulated cells and minimum CFSE-low frequency of 0.002% (template counts) or 0.001% (read counts). Clones were considered mappable if detected in sequenced pre-transplant spleen, lymph node, or MLR CFSE-low populations of the donor or recipient. The cumulative frequency of alloreactive clones was calculated as a percentage of all sequences, weighted by copy number. Not all clones reach the TCRdb copy of this immuneACCESS table, which keeps in-frame sequences only. Checked studies attribute under half of the gap to unresolved V genes and leave the rest unexplained. Clone size and V and J calls were adopted from that table, with D and trimming inferred from the DNA. This sample holds fewer than 95,000 clones; 92% were observed only once. Around 0.44% of the sample belongs to the ten largest clones.

V has 10 bases trimmed and J has 3 bases trimmed; junction bases matching no gene number 5. The CDR3 contains 12 residues, cysteine and phenylalanine counted. This entry keeps only the CDR3 DNA: 36 bases, framed from base 1. Based on the germline V gene, the CDR1 and CDR2 sequences are MNHEY and SVGAGI. The data derive from a study of graft-versus-host responses after intestinal transplantation (dated by TCRdb to the early 2020s). Looking at the study overall: Recipients received multivisceral, liver-intestinal, or isolated intestinal transplants. Anti-thymocyte globulin induction was given to all recipients, followed by maintenance tacrolimus and steroids for 2 to 4 years. After intestinal transplantation, graft-versus-host and host-versus-graft alloreactive T cell clones in the graft, circulation and bone marrow were tracked using bulk TCR-beta CDR3 sequencing. Alloreactive clones were identified by sequencing pre-transplant mixed lymphocyte reaction products and comparing them with unstimulated pre-transplant donor and recipient T cells. The cohort enrolled 24 intestinal transplant recipients including one retransplant, and 3 patients lacking pretransplant specimens were excluded. A peak of at least 4% donor T cells among recipient peripheral blood mononuclear cells was the definition used for donor T cell macrochimerism. Rather than being sequenced by the commercial service, samples from three later patients were sequenced in-house on an Illumina MiSeq and processed with MiXCR.

The research as a whole found: Early after transplant, peak levels of circulating GvH clones were associated with declines in HvG clones. In the allografts of patients with donor T cell macrochimerism, GvH to HvG T cell clonal ratios were high. GvH clones were detected in recipient bone marrow, and some appeared earlier in ileal mucosa or blood, consistent with an intestinal mucosal origin. The relatively low number and heterogeneity of intestinal transplant patients limited the conclusions.

In light of the paper, this sample's time point label describes: cells obtained before transplantation from donor or recipient. CD3+CD4+ and CD3+CD8+ populations were FACS-sorted from unstimulated pre-transplant donor and recipient cells taken from spleen or lymph nodes. The sequence derives from a human donor who was the organ donor for an intestinal transplant. The sample was unstimulated CD8+ T cells sorted from spleen or lymph node cells, taken before transplant. The rearranged segments are TRBV6-5 and TRBJ2-5, and TRBD1 matches 7 of the central bases. The encoded CDR3 is CATRTGKETQYF. Here is the DNA: TGTGCCACCAGGACAGGCAAAGAGACCCAGTACTTC.